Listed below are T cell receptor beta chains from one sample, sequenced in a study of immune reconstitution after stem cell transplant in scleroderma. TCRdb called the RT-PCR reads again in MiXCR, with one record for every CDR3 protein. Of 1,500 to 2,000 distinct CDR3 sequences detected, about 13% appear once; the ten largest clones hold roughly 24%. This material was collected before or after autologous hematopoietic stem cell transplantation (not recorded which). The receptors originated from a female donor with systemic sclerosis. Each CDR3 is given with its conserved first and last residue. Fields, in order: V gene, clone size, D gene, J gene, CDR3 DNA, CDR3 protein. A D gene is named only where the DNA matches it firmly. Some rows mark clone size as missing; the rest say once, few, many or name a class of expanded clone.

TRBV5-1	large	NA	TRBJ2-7	TGCGCCAGCAGCCCCTACGGAGGTACCTACGAGCAGTACTTC	CASSPYGGTYEQYF
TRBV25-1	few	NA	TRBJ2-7	TGTGCCAGCAGTCCCGACGGAGGGGTTGAGGCCTACGAGCAGTACTTC	CASSPDGGVEAYEQYF
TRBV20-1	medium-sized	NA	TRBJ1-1	TGCAGTGCTAGGTCGTTCCAGGTCACTGAAGCTTTCTTT	CSARSFQVTEAFF
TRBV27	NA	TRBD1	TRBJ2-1	TGTGCCACCCGGACAGGGGCTAGCAATGAGCAGTTCTTC	CATRTGASNEQFF
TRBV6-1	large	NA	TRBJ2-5	TGTGCCAGCAGTGAAGTGCGTGACAGGAGCCAAGAGACCCAGTACTTC	CASSEVRDRSQETQYF
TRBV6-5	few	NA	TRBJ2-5	TGTGCCAGCAGAGAGTCGGGTCAAGAGACCCAGTACTTC	CASRESGQETQYF
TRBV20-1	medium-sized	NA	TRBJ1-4	TGCAGTGCTAGAGATAGAAAAGGGTCAGCTGAAAAACTGTTTTTT	CSARDRKGSAEKLFF
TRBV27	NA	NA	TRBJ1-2	TGTGCCAGCAGTTTAGACCAGGGGTATGGCTACACCTTC	CASSLDQGYGYTF
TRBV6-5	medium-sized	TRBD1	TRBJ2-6	TGTGCCAGCACCCGTCAGGGGGCTCGCGGGGCCAACGTCCTGACTTTC	CASTRQGARGANVLTF
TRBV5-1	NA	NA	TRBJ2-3	TGCGCCAGCAAAGACAGGAACACAGATACGCAGTATTTT	CASKDRNTDTQYF
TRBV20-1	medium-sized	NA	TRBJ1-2	TGCAGTGCCCTCTATGGCTACACCTTC	CSALYGYTF
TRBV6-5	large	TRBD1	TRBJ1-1	TGTGCCAGCAGTTCCCCGGGACAGGGCCGATCTGAAGCTTTCTTT	CASSSPGQGRSEAFF
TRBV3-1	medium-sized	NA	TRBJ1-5	TGTGCCAGCGGGGAGGGAGGACAGCCCCAGCATTTT	CASGEGGQPQHF
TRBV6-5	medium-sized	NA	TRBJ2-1	TGTGCCAGCAGTTACTCGAGCCCGAATGAGCAGTTCTTC	CASSYSSPNEQFF
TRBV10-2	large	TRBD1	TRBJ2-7	TGCGCCAGCAGTGAGTCGGACAGGGTCTACGAGCAGTACTTC	CASSESDRVYEQYF
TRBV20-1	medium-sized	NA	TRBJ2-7	TGCAGTGCCTTCCCCGGGGACTCCTTGGTCCTTTCAAGCTACGAGCAGTACTTC	CSAFPGDSLVLSSYEQYF
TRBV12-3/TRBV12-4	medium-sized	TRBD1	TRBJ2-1	TGTGCCAGCATCCAGGGGGCTGAGAGAGGCAATGAGCAGTTCTTC	CASIQGAERGNEQFF
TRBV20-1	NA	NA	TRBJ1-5	TGCAGTGCTATATCGGATCGGGGAAATCAGCCCCAGCATTTT	CSAISDRGNQPQHF
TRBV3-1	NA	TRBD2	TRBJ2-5	TGTGCCAGCAGTCTGGGACTAGAGCAAGAGACCCAGTACTTC	CASSLGLEQETQYF
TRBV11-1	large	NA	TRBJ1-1	TGTGCCAGCAGCTTACGGGCAGGACGGAACACTGAAGCTTTCTTT	CASSLRAGRNTEAFF
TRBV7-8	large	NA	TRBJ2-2	TGTGCCAGCAGCTTAGTGCGCGGGGAGCTGTTTTTT	CASSLVRGELFF
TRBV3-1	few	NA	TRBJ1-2	TGTGCCAGCAGCCAAGGTGAACAGGGCTATGGCTACACCTTC	CASSQGEQGYGYTF
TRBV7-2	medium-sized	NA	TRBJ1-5	TGTGCCAGCAGCTTAGCTGGGGGATATCAGCCCCAGCATTTT	CASSLAGGYQPQHF
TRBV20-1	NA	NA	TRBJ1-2	TGCAGTGCTAGAGCGGGACAACTCTATGGCTACACCTTC	CSARAGQLYGYTF
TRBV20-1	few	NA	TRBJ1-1	TGCAGTGCTAGACAGGGAGTAGACACTGAAGCTTTCTTT	CSARQGVDTEAFF
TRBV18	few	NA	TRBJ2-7	TGTGCCAGCTCAAGGGGGATGGCCTACGAGCAGTACTTC	CASSRGMAYEQYF
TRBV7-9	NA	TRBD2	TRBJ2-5	TGTGCCAGCAGCACGGGGGGGCGTACAGACTTC	CASSTGGRTDF
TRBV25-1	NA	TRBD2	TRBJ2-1	TGTGCCAGCAGTGAATTAGCGGGAGGGCCCGACAATGAGCAGTTCTTC	CASSELAGGPDNEQFF
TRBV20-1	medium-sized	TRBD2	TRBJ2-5	TGCAGTGCTACCCGGACTAGCAGGGAGACCCAGTACTTC	CSATRTSRETQYF
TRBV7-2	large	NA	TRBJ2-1	TGTGCCAGCAGCTTAGGAAGCTCCTACAATGAGCAGTTCTTC	CASSLGSSYNEQFF
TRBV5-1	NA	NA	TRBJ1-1	TGCGCCAGCAGCTTGCCAGGGACTAACACTGAAGCTTTCTTT	CASSLPGTNTEAFF
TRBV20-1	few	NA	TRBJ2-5	TGCAGTGCCAAGAGGACAGTGCAGTACCAAGAGACCCAGTACTTC	CSAKRTVQYQETQYF
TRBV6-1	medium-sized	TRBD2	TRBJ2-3	TGTGCCAGCAGCCTTGGACTAGTCCCGAGCACAGATACGCAGTATTTT	CASSLGLVPSTDTQYF
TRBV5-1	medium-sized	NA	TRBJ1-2	TGCGCCAGCAGCTTGAGGAGTGACGATAACTATGGCTACACCTTC	CASSLRSDDNYGYTF
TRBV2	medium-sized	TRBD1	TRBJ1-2	TGTGCCAGCATGGACAGGGTGTTTGACTATGGCTACACCTTC	CASMDRVFDYGYTF
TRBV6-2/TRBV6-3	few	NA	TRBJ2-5	TGTGCCAGCAGTTATAAGTATCAAGAGACCCAGTACTTC	CASSYKYQETQYF
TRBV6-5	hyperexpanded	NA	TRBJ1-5	TGTGCCAGCGGGACAACTCGCAATCAGCCCCAGCATTTT	CASGTTRNQPQHF
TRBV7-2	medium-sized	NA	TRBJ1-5	TGTGCCAGCAGCCCGCTTGGGGGGCTTGAGCCCCAGCATTTT	CASSPLGGLEPQHF
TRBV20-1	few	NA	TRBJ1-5	TGCAGTGCTAGAGTGAGCAATAGCAATCAGCCCCAGCATTTT	CSARVSNSNQPQHF
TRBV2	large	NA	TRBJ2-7	TGTGCCAGCAGTGATGTGGCAGGGAAACGGTACGAGCAGTACTTC	CASSDVAGKRYEQYF
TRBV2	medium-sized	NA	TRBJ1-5	TGTGCCAGCAGTGAGGCCGGGACTTGGAATCAGCCCCAGCATTTT	CASSEAGTWNQPQHF
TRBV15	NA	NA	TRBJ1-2	TGTGCCACCAGCAGAGATTCCCTCGACTCCAACTATGGCTACACCTTC	CATSRDSLDSNYGYTF
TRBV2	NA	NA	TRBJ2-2	TGTGCCAGCAAGACAATTGGGGGCAGGGGAACCGGGGAGCTGTTTTTT	CASKTIGGRGTGELFF
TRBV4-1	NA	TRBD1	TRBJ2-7	TGCGCCAGCAGCTCGTGGACAGGGAGCTCCTACGAGCAGTACTTC	CASSSWTGSSYEQYF
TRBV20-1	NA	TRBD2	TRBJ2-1	TGCAGTGCTTCAAGCGGGAGAGGCTACAATGAGCAGTTCTTC	CSASSGRGYNEQFF
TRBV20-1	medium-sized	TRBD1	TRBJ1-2	TGCAGTGCCCCTGAGTTTCCAGGGGGCTATGGCTACACCTTC	CSAPEFPGGYGYTF
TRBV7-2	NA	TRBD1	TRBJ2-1	TGTGCCAGCAGCTTGGGGACAGGGGGGTGGAATCCGCAGTTCTTC	CASSLGTGGWNPQFF
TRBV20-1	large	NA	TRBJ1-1	TGCAGTGCTAGAGATTTTGAGGAATCTGAAGCTTTCTTT	CSARDFEESEAFF
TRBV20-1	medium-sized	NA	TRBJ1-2	TGCAGTGCTAGAGATGGGGTGGCTGGTGGCTACACCTTC	CSARDGVAGGYTF
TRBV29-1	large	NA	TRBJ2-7	TGCAGCGTTGAAGACGGCCTCTCCTACGAGCAGTACTTC	CSVEDGLSYEQYF
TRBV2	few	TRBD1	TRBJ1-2	TGTGCCAGCAGTGACCCGGGACAGGGGGCGCCGAACTATGGCTACACCTTC	CASSDPGQGAPNYGYTF
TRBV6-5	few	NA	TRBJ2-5	TGTGCCAGCAGTAAATCGTGGACGGAAGAGACCCAGTACTTC	CASSKSWTEETQYF